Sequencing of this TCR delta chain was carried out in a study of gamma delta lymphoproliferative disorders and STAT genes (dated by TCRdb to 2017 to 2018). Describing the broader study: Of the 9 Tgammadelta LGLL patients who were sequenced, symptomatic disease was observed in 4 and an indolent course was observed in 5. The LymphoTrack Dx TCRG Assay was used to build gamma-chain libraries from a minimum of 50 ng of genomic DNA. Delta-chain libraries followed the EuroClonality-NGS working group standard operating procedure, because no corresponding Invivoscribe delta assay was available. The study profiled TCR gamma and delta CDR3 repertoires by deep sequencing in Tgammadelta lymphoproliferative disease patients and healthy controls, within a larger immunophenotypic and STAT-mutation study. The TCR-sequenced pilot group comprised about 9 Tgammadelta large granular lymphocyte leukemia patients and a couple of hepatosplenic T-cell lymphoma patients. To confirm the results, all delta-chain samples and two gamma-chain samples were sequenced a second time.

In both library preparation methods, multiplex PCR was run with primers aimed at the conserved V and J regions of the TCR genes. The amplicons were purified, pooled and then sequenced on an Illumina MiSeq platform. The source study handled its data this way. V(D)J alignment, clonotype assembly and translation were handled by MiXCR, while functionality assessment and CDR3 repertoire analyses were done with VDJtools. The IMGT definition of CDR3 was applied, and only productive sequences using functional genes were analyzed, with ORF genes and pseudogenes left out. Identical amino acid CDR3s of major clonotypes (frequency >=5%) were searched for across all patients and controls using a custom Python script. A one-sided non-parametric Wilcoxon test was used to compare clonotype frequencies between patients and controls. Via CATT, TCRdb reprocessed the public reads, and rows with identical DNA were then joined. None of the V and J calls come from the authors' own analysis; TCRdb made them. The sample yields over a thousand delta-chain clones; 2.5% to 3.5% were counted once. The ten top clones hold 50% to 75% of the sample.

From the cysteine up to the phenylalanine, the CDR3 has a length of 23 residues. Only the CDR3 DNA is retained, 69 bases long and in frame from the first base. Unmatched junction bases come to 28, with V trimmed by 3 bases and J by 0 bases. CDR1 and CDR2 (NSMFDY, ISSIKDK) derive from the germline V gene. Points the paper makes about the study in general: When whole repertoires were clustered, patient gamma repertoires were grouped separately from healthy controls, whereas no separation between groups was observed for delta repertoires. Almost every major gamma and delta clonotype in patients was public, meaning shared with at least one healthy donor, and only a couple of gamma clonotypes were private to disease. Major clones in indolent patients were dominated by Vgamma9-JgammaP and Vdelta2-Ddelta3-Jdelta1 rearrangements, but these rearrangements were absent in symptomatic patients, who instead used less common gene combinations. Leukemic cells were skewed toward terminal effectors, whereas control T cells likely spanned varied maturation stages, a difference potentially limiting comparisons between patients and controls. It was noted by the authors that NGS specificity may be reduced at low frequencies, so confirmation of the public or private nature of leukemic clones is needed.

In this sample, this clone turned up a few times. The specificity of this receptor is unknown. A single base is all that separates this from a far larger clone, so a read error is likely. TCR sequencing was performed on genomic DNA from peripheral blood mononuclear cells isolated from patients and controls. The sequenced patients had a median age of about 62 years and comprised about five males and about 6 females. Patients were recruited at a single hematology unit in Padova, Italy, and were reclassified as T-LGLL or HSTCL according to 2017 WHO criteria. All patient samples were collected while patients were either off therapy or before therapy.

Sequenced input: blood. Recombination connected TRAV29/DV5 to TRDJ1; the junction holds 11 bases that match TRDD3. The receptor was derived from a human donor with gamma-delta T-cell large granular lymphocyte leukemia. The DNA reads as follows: TGTGCAGCAACTTCTCTGACTACTTCACCTTACTGGGGGATATATCCCTACACCGATAAACTCATCTTT. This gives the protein CAATSLTTSPYWGIYPYTDKLIF.